This record covers a single TCR beta chain. These data originate in a study of blood T cell repertoires in COVID-19. Study-wide context: The United States, Italy and Spain supplied acute and convalescent COVID-19 samples. T cells, B-cell-depleted T cells, or PBMCs supplied cDNA or gDNA.

J lost 0 bases, V lost 5 bases, and 4 bases had no gene match. The CDR3 extends over 15 amino acids. The germline gives CDR1 MDHEN, CDR2 SYDVKM. Under the authors' procedure: Reference gene primer amplification yielded estimated nucleated cell counts. Clones were sequenced by immunoSEQ multiplex PCR, and TCRdb holds only the in-frame ones, with some missing. V and J calls and clone size are given by that table; D and trimming were obtained from the DNA. This table has about 24,000 clones, about 90% appearing once. The clonotype comes from a man in his 70s with active COVID-19. The sample was peripheral blood. The gene calls are TRBV28 and TRBJ2-4; 7 bases are shared with TRBD1. CDR3 sequence (DNA): TGTGCCAGCAGTCCTACAGGGGTAGCCAAAAACATTCAGTACTTC. It codes for CASSPTGVAKNIQYF.